The source of this T cell receptor beta chain is a study of CD8 T cells in ankylosing spondylitis. Overall study results and limits: What appeared characteristic of ankylosing spondylitis blood was a TCR beta motif of eight highly homologous variants.

Germline assignment: CDR1 SGHTA and CDR2 FQGNSA. V gave up 4 bases and J gave up 2 bases; unmatched junction bases: 7. There are 15 residues in the CDR3. Note on this clonotype: Its antigen is as yet unknown.

TCRdb reanalysed the 5' RACE reads using MiXCR and keeps one entry per CDR3 protein. The table lists 180,000 or so distinct CDR3 sequences, around a tenth of them singletons, with 25% to 30% in the top ten. Sample: blood, either unsorted or a sorted T cell fraction (not recorded which). The source is a male donor with ankylosing spondylitis or in good health (not recorded which). This chain links TRBV7-2 with TRBJ2-7, with 8 nucleotides matching TRBD2. CDR3 sequence reads: CASSSGLAYTYEQYF. The DNA of the CDR3 is TGTGCCAGCAGCTCAGGACTAGCTTATACCTACGAGCAGTACTTC.